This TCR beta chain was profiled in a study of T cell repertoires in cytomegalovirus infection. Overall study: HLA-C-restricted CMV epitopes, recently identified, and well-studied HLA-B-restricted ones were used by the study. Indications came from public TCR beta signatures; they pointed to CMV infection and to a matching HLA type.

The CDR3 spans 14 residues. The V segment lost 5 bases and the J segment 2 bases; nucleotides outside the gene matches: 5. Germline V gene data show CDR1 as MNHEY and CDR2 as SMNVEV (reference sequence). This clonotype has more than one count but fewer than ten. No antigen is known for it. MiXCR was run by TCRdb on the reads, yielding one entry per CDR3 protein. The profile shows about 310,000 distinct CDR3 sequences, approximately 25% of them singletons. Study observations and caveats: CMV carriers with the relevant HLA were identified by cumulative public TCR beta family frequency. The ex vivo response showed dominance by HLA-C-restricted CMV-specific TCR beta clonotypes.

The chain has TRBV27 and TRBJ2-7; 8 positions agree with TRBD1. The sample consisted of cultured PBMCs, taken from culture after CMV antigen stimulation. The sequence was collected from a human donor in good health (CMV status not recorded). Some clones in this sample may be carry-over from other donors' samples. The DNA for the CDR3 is TGTGCCAGCAGTAGGACAGGGATTCCCTACGAGCAGTACGTC. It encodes CASSRTGIPYEQYV.